A single sample is the source of the 14 T cell receptor beta chains below, sequenced in a study of T cells in Graves' hyperthyroidism and ophthalmopathy. TCR beta CDR3 region amplification was performed from RNA transcripts. TCR CDR3 underwent first-round RT-PCR with the HTBI primer set. TCRdb re-analysed the multiplex PCR reads in MiXCR, keeping a single row per CDR3 protein. Altogether about 360,000 distinct CDR3 sequences are present, about 18% being singletons, with the ten largest covering about 3.5%. Sequenced: blood. These receptor sequences come from a woman aged 18-29 years with Graves' hyperthyroidism.

This clonotype came up a few times. The chain has TRBV4-1 and TRBJ2-5; D possibly uses TRBD1 or TRBD2 (6 bases each). Trimming pared 0 bases from V and 3 bases from J, leaving 23 bases between. Per the germline V gene, CDR1 is MGHRA and CDR2 is YSYEKL. The CDR3 is made up of 19 amino acids. The CDR3 loop is CASSQESSGWLGAEETQYF. The CDR3 DNA reads TGCGCCAGCAGCCAAGAGTCCAGCGGGTGGCTGGGGGCCGAAGAGACCCAGTACTTC.

This clonotype occurred many times. The rearrangement uses TRBV24-1 and TRBJ2-7, with 12 bases identical to TRBD2. The CDR3 is 12 amino acids. Trimming removed 5 bases from V and 12 bases from J; junction bases left unmatched: 4. Germline CDR1 KGHDR, CDR2 SFDVKD. The CDR3 nucleotides are TGTGCCACCAGTGCTAGCGGGGGGGCGTGGTACTTC. It codes for CATSASGGAWYF.

This clonotype was counted many times. The chain couples TRBV6-5 to TRBJ2-7, with TRBD2 matching 12 bases. The CDR3 extends over 15 amino acids. V was pared by 6 bases and J by 7 bases, with 10 bases of the junction left unmatched. Germline CDR1 reads MNHEY; CDR2 reads SVGAGI. In DNA form, the CDR3 reads TGTGCCAGCAGCCAAGGACTAGCGGGGCTGGGGGAGCAGTACTTC. Translating it yields CASSQGLAGLGEQYF.

This clonotype was seen many times. The V call is TRBV7-8, the J call TRBJ1-5; 8 bases agree with TRBD1. Trimming cost V 2 bases and J 6 bases; bases outside gene matches: 12. The length of the CDR3 is 17 residues. The germline CDR1 and CDR2 sequences are SGHVS and FQNEAQ. As DNA, the CDR3 is TGTGCCAGCAGCTTACGGACAGGGTCGGGTATTGGTCAGCCCCAGCATTTT. As protein: CASSLRTGSGIGQPQHF.

This clonotype was found many times. The rearrangement uses TRBV18 and TRBJ2-7; perhaps TRBD1 as D (6 bases). The CDR3 extends over 14 amino acids. CDR1 and CDR2 (germline): KGHSH, LQKENI. V was trimmed by 2 bases and J by 6 bases, leaving 14 bases between them. The CDR3 loop is CASSPGGVRVEQYF. The CDR3 DNA is TGTGCCAGCTCACCAGGGGGCGTAAGGGTCGAGCAGTACTTC.

This clonotype occurred many times. The V and J genes are TRBV7-3 and TRBJ1-5; 7 bases fit TRBD1. CDR3 length: 21 amino acids. J lost 0 bases, V lost 2 bases, and 19 bases had no gene match. The V gene's germline CDR1 is SGHTA and CDR2 FQGTGA. This chain's CDR3 is CASSLPSRRSTGQYSNQPQHF. CDR3 bases: TGTGCCAGCAGCTTACCGTCAAGACGTAGTACGGGACAGTATAGCAATCAGCCCCAGCATTTT.

Many counts were recorded for this clonotype. The chain employs TRBV12-3 or TRBV12-4 and TRBJ1-5, with TRBD1 identical over 8 bases. V shed 5 bases and J 2 bases; nucleotides not matched to a gene: 5. The CDR3 has 15 amino acids. The CDR3 loop reads CASSLRGQGNQPQHF. The CDR3 bases are TGTGCCAGCAGTCTCAGGGGGCAGGGCAATCAGCCCCAGCATTTT.

The genes are TRBV3-1 and TRBJ2-5, with TRBD2 as a possible D gene (6 bases). Looked up from germline, CDR1 is LGHDT and CDR2 is YNNKEL (reference sequence). Trimming pared 3 bases from V and 5 bases from J, leaving 16 bases between. CDR3 length: 15 residues. The CDR3 DNA follows: TGTGCCAGCAGCCAGGAGGGACCGATCGGGGAGACCCAGTACTTC. This sequence encodes CASSQEGPIGETQYF.

The chain carries TRBV4-1 and TRBJ1-6, with D perhaps matching TRBD1 (6 bases). Germline-derived CDR1 and CDR2 are MGHRA and YSYEKL. Trimming shortened V by 0 bases and J by 2 bases, and 11 bases separated the two germline ends. This CDR3 is 17 amino acids long. The CDR3 loop reads CASSQDQGWTYNSPLHF. CDR3 DNA sequence: TGCGCCAGCAGCCAAGATCAGGGGTGGACCTATAATTCACCCCTCCACTTT.

At least ten counts were recorded for this clonotype. This chain connects TRBV14 to TRBJ1-2; D ambiguous. The germline V gene has CDR1 SGHDN and CDR2 FVKESK. V was pared by 4 bases and J by 7 bases, with 13 bases between. This CDR3 comprises 13 residues. For the CDR3, the DNA is TGTGCCAGCAGCCCCGCTCGTCAGGCTGGCTACACCTTC. Amino acids: CASSPARQAGYTF.

This clonotype has at least ten counts. V usage is TRBV6-1 and J usage is TRBJ2-5, with TRBD1 matching 7 bases. J gave up 5 bases and V 8 bases, and 11 bases lay outside the gene matches. This CDR3 spans 14 amino acids. Per germline, CDR1 MNHNS and CDR2 SASEGT. For the CDR3, the DNA is TGTGCCAGCGAGGCCCCGGGACAGATGGAGACCCAGTACTTC. Translating gives CASEAPGQMETQYF.

This clonotype was recorded at least ten times. The genes are TRBV20-1 and TRBJ2-4, with 9 positions matching TRBD2. The germline V gene has CDR1 DFQATT and CDR2 SNEGSKA (reference sequence). This CDR3 is 16 amino acids long. The J segment lost 3 bases and the V segment lost 5 bases, leaving 11 bases of the junction unmatched. The CDR3 nucleotides are TGCAGTGCTCCCGGGTCAGCGGGGGGCGTCAAAAACATTCAGTACTTC. It codes for CSAPGSAGGVKNIQYF.

This clonotype appeared many times. The rearrangement uses TRBV27 and TRBJ2-7, with D uncertain. CDR3 length equals 12 residues. CDR1 and CDR2 (germline): MNHEY, SMNVEV (reference sequence). The V end lost 2 bases, the J end lost 7 bases, and 9 bases lay between the germline ends. CDR3 sequence: CASSLRLGEQYF. The CDR3 DNA is TGTGCCAGCAGTTTACGGTTGGGTGAGCAGTACTTC.

This sequence joins TRBV24-1 and TRBJ1-2; D gene unclear. Germline values: CDR1 KGHDR, CDR2 SFDVKD. Trimming left V 9 bases short and J 3 bases short, with 4 bases between. This CDR3 contains 10 residues. For the CDR3, the DNA is TGTGCCACCTGGTACTATGGCTACACCTTC. It translates to CATWYYGYTF.